These T cell receptor beta chains were read from a single sample in a study of beta chain features in type 1 diabetes. Clones were sequenced by immunoSEQ multiplex PCR, and TCRdb holds only the in-frame ones, with some missing. There are about 740,000 clones in the sample; around 15% occur only once, and less than 0.025% lies in the top ten. The material sequenced was naive CD4+ T cells from blood. All receptors derive from a young man with type 1 diabetes. CDR3s include the opening cysteine and the closing phenylalanine or tryptophan. The D gene is left open where the match is weak. Size tells how often a clone was seen (once, few, many) or the class of an expanded clone, and some rows leave it out.

J: TRBJ2-7
V: TRBV25-1
D: .
size: .
CDR3: CASSRGVTSSYEQYF
DNA: TGTGCCAGCAGCCGAGGGGTGACGAGCTCCTACGAGCAGTACTTC

J: TRBJ2-5
V: TRBV25-1
D: TRBD2
size: few
CDR3: CASSEISGGKETQYF
DNA: TGTGCCAGCAGTGAGATTAGCGGGGGGAAAGAGACCCAGTACTTC

J: TRBJ1-2
V: TRBV10-2
D: .
size: .
CDR3: CASSEVLQGYGYTF
DNA: TGCGCCAGCAGTGAGGTACTACAAGGATATGGCTACACCTTC

J: TRBJ2-7
V: TRBV5-1
D: .
size: few
CDR3: CASSLEGSDKYF
DNA: TGCGCCAGCAGCTTGGAAGGGTCAGATAAGTACTTC

J: TRBJ2-5
V: TRBV7-2
D: .
size: many
CDR3: CASSAQETQYF
DNA: TGTGCCAGCAGCGCACAAGAGACCCAGTACTTC

J: TRBJ1-2
V: TRBV30
D: .
size: .
CDR3: CAWSVLENYGYTF
DNA: TGTGCCTGGAGTGTACTTGAAAACTATGGCTACACCTTC

J: TRBJ2-1
V: TRBV4-2
D: .
size: .
CDR3: CASSQDQAGSPYNEQFF
DNA: TGTGCCAGCAGCCAAGATCAGGCAGGTTCCCCCTACAATGAGCAGTTCTTC

J: TRBJ2-1
V: TRBV23-1
D: .
size: many
CDR3: CASYRTANEQFF
DNA: TGCGCCAGCTACCGGACTGCCAATGAGCAGTTCTTC

J: TRBJ2-5
V: TRBV29-1
D: TRBD1
size: .
CDR3: CSVEVGTGGETQYF
DNA: TGCAGCGTTGAAGTCGGGACAGGGGGCGAGACCCAGTACTTC

J: TRBJ2-2
V: TRBV9
D: .
size: .
CDR3: CASSPRGRPNTGELFF
DNA: TGTGCCAGCAGCCCGAGGGGCAGGCCGAACACCGGGGAGCTGTTTTTT

J: TRBJ2-1
V: TRBV9
D: .
size: .
CDR3: CASSRGLPGNEQFF
DNA: TGTGCCAGCAGCCGGGGACTTCCTGGAAATGAGCAGTTCTTC

J: TRBJ1-1
V: TRBV5-6
D: .
size: .
CDR3: CASSLVYQGEAFF
DNA: TGTGCCAGCAGCTTAGTCTATCAGGGTGAAGCTTTCTTT

J: TRBJ1-1
V: TRBV18
D: .
size: few
CDR3: CASSPQNSRVEAFF
DNA: TGTGCCAGCTCACCACAAAACAGCCGCGTTGAAGCTTTCTTT

J: TRBJ1-4
V: TRBV7-8
D: TRBD1
size: .
CDR3: CASSPLRDRVNEKLFF
DNA: TGTGCCAGCAGCCCCCTTAGGGACAGGGTAAATGAAAAACTGTTTTTT

J: TRBJ1-5
V: TRBV6-5
D: .
size: .
CDR3: CASSSVWKGTSQPQHF
DNA: TGTGCCAGCAGTTCAGTATGGAAGGGAACGAGTCAGCCCCAGCATTTT

J: TRBJ2-7
V: TRBV7-9
D: .
size: few
CDR3: CASSLGGQGAGEQYF
DNA: TGTGCCAGCAGCTTAGGAGGTCAGGGAGCGGGCGAGCAGTACTTC

J: TRBJ1-6
V: TRBV7-2
D: TRBD1
size: .
CDR3: CASSLGRGDRHSPLHF
DNA: TGTGCCAGCAGCTTAGGGAGGGGGGACAGACATTCACCCCTCCACTTC

J: TRBJ1-1
V: TRBV5-1
D: .
size: few
CDR3: CASSVEGNSKAFF
DNA: TGCGCCAGCAGCGTCGAGGGAAACAGTAAAGCTTTCTTT

J: TRBJ1-1
V: TRBV30
D: .
size: .
CDR3: CAWSLTQNTEAFF
DNA: TGTGCCTGGAGTCTGACACAGAACACTGAAGCTTTCTTT

J: TRBJ1-2
V: TRBV4-1
D: .
size: .
CDR3: CASRPNLSGVPGCTF
DNA: TGCGCCAGCAGACCGAACCTATCAGGGGTTCCCGGTTGCACCTTC

J: TRBJ1-5
V: TRBV10-3
D: TRBD1
size: .
CDR3: CAISESGGSNQPQHF
DNA: TGTGCCATCAGTGAGTCAGGGGGCAGCAATCAGCCCCAGCATTTT

J: TRBJ2-3
V: TRBV25-1
D: .
size: few
CDR3: CASSELDSDRGTQYF
DNA: TGTGCCAGCAGTGAATTAGACTCCGACCGGGGTACGCAGTATTTT